These 7 T cell receptor beta chains originate from one sample sequenced in a study of CXCR3-negative and CXCR3-positive naive CD8 T cells (dated by TCRdb to the late 2010s). For sequencing, a NextSeq 550 was employed. The Human TCR Profiling Kit (MiLaboratory) was used to make UMI-labeled 5' RACE TRB cDNA libraries. TCRdb reprocessed the sequencing reads and holds a single record per CDR3 protein sequence, with no DNA. The sample table includes some 40,000 distinct CDR3 sequences. The top ten clonotypes cover 7.7% of the sample. The sample taken for sequencing was memory CD8+ T cells from blood. Reading the label with the study, this specimen's cell subset or site is: conventional CD8+ memory T cells (TMEM), sorted as controls. These receptor sequences come from a human donor in good health. Some clones in this sample may be carry-over from other donors' samples.

The rearrangement links TRBV7-3 to TRBJ2-3; TCRdb's D call, TRBD2, is unchecked because there is no DNA. Looked up from germline, CDR1 is SGHTA and CDR2 is FQGTGA. The CDR3 totals 16 residues. This CDR3 is CASSLRLAGGSDTQYF.

The genes are TRBV7-9 and TRBJ2-7; TCRdb designates TRBD1, a call that cannot be tested without DNA. This CDR3 contains 13 residues. The germline V gene encodes CDR1 SEHNR and CDR2 FQNEAQ (reference sequence). The chain's CDR3 is CASSPDIRLEQYF.

V and J are TRBV11-3 and TRBJ1-5; without DNA, the TCRdb call of TRBD1 cannot be checked. CDR1 and CDR2 (germline): SGHNT, YENEEA. CDR3 length equals 17 residues. CDR3 protein: CASSLARTGVIGSAQHF.

The chain links TRBV10-3 to TRBJ2-5; TCRdb's D gene call, TRBD1, goes unchecked for lack of DNA. The germline V gene encodes CDR1 ENHRY and CDR2 SYGVKD. The CDR3 is made up of 16 amino acids. The CDR3 region is CAISESKGPDGETQYF.

The chain links TRBV29-1 to TRBJ2-1; TCRdb picks TRBD1, but there is no DNA to check that call. CDR1 SQVTM and CDR2 ANQGSEA come from the germline V gene. The CDR3 is 14 amino acids. CDR3 in amino acids: CRVEPGYSYNEQFF.

This chain connects TRBV12-3 or TRBV12-4 to TRBJ2-7; with no DNA, the TCRdb D assignment of TRBD1 cannot be verified. This CDR3 region has 13 residues. The CDR3 is CATTGPGLDEQYF.

The CDR3 sequence is CASSLGTIGTDTQYF. The chain carries TRBV5-5 and TRBJ2-3; TCRdb's D call, TRBD1, is unchecked because there is no DNA. Germline V gives CDR1 SGHKS, CDR2 YYEKEE (reference sequence). CDR3 length equals 15 residues.